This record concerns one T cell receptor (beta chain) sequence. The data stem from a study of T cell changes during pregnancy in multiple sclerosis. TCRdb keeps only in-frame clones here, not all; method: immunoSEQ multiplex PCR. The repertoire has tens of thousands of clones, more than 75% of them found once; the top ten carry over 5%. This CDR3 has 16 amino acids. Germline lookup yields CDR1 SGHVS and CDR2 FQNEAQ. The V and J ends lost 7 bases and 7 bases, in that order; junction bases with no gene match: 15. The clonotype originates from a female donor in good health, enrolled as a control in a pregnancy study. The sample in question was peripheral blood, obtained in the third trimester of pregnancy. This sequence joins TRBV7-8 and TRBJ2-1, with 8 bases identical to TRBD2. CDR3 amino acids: CASTLGDGGAWNEQFF. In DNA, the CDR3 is TGTGCCAGCACGCTGGGGGACGGGGGGGCTTGGAATGAGCAGTTCTTC.